The 25 T cell receptor beta chains below come from one sample, sequenced in a study of immune cell composition in non-small cell lung cancer. TCRdb keeps only in-frame clones here, not all; method: immunoSEQ multiplex PCR. The sample carries around 3,400 clones, around 67% recorded once. The normal lung sample lay at least 3 cm, and maximally far, from the tumour. Sequenced: non-adjacent lung tissue. The source of these receptors is a human donor with non-small cell lung cancer.

The chain joins TRBV5-5 to TRBJ2-7, with 7 positions matching TRBD1. This CDR3 region has 15 residues. Trimming cost V 5 bases and J 4 bases; bases outside gene matches: 12. CDR1 SGHKS and CDR2 YYEKEE come from the germline V gene (reference sequence). The CDR3 loop reads CASRQDRTSGYEQYF. The CDR3 nucleotides read TGTGCCAGCAGGCAGGACAGGACCTCGGGGTACGAGCAGTACTTC. The entire variable domain, with the rest obtained from reference TRBV5-5 and TRBJ2-7, is as follows: DAGVTQSPTHLIKTRGQQVTLRCSPISGHKSVSWYQQVLGQGPQFIFQYYEKEERGRGNFPDRFSARQFPNYSSELNVNALLLGDSALYLCASRQDRTSGYEQYFGPGTRLTVT.

The V gene is TRBV7-6, the J gene TRBJ1-1, with D unresolved. The germline V and J ends were trimmed by 5 bases and 0 bases, with 22 bases remaining between them. CDR1 and CDR2 (germline): SGHVS, FNYEAQ. CDR3 length: 18 amino acids. This CDR3 reads CASSVNPQYSLMNTEAFF. CDR3 in DNA: TGTGCCAGCAGCGTTAACCCGCAATACTCCCTGATGAACACTGAAGCTTTCTTT.

This clone was counted a few times. The V gene is TRBV4-1, the J gene TRBJ2-1; 8 nucleotides align to TRBD2. This CDR3 has 19 amino acids. Trimming cost V 1 base and J 4 bases; bases outside gene matches: 15. The germline V gene encodes CDR1 MGHRA and CDR2 YSYEKL. In DNA, the CDR3 is TGCGCCAGCAGCCAAGTGCGTCGGGAGGGCCACGGGGGGTACAATGAGCAGTTCTTC. This gives the protein CASSQVRREGHGGYNEQFF.

V is TRBV11-3 and J is TRBJ2-1, with no clear D. Per germline, CDR1 SGHNT and CDR2 YENEEA. V gave up 1 base and J gave up 0 bases, with 7 bases separating them. The CDR3 covers 15 residues. The CDR3 bases are TGTGCCAGCAGCTTAGGCTGGAGCTCCTACAATGAGCAGTTCTTC. It translates to CASSLGWSSYNEQFF.

The CDR3 sequence is CASSLGAGLNEQFF. The DNA of the CDR3 is TGTGCCAGCAGCTTAGGAGCGGGTCTAAATGAGCAGTTCTTC. The chain recombines TRBV7-2 with TRBJ2-1; D possibly corresponds to TRBD2 (6 bases). The germline V and J ends were trimmed by 1 base and 7 bases, with 11 bases remaining between them. CDR1 and CDR2 from the germline V gene are SGHTA and FQGNSA. CDR3 length: 14 residues.

This rearrangement joins TRBV7-9 to TRBJ1-2; 7 bases align to TRBD1. V was pared by 0 bases and J by 8 bases, with 12 bases of the junction left unmatched. This CDR3 has 16 amino acids. In germline, CDR1 is SEHNR, CDR2 FQNEAQ (reference sequence). The CDR3 DNA is TGTGCCAGCAGCTTAGCATATGGGACAGTACTCACGGGCTACACCTTC. Its protein product is CASSLAYGTVLTGYTF.

The chain is built from TRBV19 and TRBJ1-1; D is ambiguous. In germline, CDR1 is LNHDA, CDR2 SQIVND (reference sequence). This CDR3 spans 14 amino acids. V lost 7 bases and J 1 base, leaving 13 bases between the germline ends. In DNA, the CDR3 is TGTGCCAGTATCGAGGGTTATAAGAACACTGAAGCTTTCTTT. This sequence encodes CASIEGYKNTEAFF. The full variable domain, with the rest looked up from reference TRBV19 and TRBJ1-1, is DGGITQSPKYLFRKEGQNVTLSCEQNLNHDAMYWYRQDPGQGLRLIYYSQIVNDFQKGDIAEGYSVSREKKESFPLTVTSAQKNPTAFYLCASIEGYKNTEAFFGQGTRLTVV.

On this clone: This sample also contains other DNA sequences that code for the same CDR3. This chain joins TRBV5-5 and TRBJ2-2, with 11 bases that match TRBD2. The CDR3 sequence is 18 residues long. Looked up from germline, CDR1 is SGHKS and CDR2 is YYEKEE (reference sequence). Losses at the gene ends were 0 bases for V and 0 bases for J; bases not matched to a gene: 4. Written as DNA, the CDR3 is TGTGCCAGCAGCTTGGGCCTAGCGGGAGGACCGAACACCGGGGAGCTGTTTTTT. Protein: CASSLGLAGGPNTGELFF.

The chain is built from TRBV5-5 and TRBJ2-2, with D possibly matching TRBD2 (5 bases). Trimming removed 2 bases at V and 7 bases at J, with 9 bases between. Germline V CDR1 and CDR2: SGHKS, YYEKEE (reference sequence). There are 13 residues in the CDR3. CDR3 sequence (DNA): TGTGCCAGCAGCTTCCCAAGCGGCGGGGAGCTGTTTTTT. Encoded protein: CASSFPSGGELFF. Variable domain in full (rest from reference TRBV5-5 and TRBJ2-2): DAGVTQSPTHLIKTRGQQVTLRCSPISGHKSVSWYQQVLGQGPQFIFQYYEKEERGRGNFPDRFSARQFPNYSSELNVNALLLGDSALYLCASSFPSGGELFFGEGSRLTVL.

The sample holds one count of this clone. The chain has TRBV7-9 and TRBJ2-7; no clear D gene. CDR3 length: 13 residues. Per germline, CDR1 SEHNR and CDR2 FQNEAQ (reference sequence). V shed 1 base and J shed 2 bases, with 6 bases lying between them. CDR3 loop: CASSLDAAYEQYF. The CDR3, as DNA: TGTGCCAGCAGCTTAGACGCAGCCTACGAGCAGTACTTC.

The chain couples TRBV6-1 to TRBJ1-2; the match to TRBD1 covers 9 bases. CDR3 length: 16 amino acids. Germline loops: CDR1 MNHNS, CDR2 SASEGT. J gave up 2 bases and V 4 bases, and 8 bases lay outside the gene matches. The CDR3 loop is CASSGFRQGDNYGYTF. CDR3 sequence (DNA): TGTGCCAGCAGTGGCTTCAGACAGGGGGACAACTATGGCTACACCTTC.

This clone came up a few times. The chain recombines TRBV19 with TRBJ2-7; D not resolved. V was shortened by 6 bases and J by 4 bases, with 19 bases between the two germline ends. Looked up from germline, CDR1 is LNHDA and CDR2 is SQIVND (reference sequence). The CDR3 covers 15 residues. The CDR3 sequence: CASSEADKPYYEQYF. The DNA of the CDR3 is TGTGCCAGTAGCGAAGCTGACAAACCATATTACGAGCAGTACTTC. The full variable domain, with the rest looked up from reference TRBV19 and TRBJ2-7, is DGGITQSPKYLFRKEGQNVTLSCEQNLNHDAMYWYRQDPGQGLRLIYYSQIVNDFQKGDIAEGYSVSREKKESFPLTVTSAQKNPTAFYLCASSEADKPYYEQYFGPGTRLTVT.

The gene calls are TRBV18 and TRBJ2-1; TRBD2 matches at 11 bases. This CDR3 is built from 16 residues. Losses at the gene ends were 4 bases for V and 9 bases for J; bases not matched to a gene: 11. The V gene's germline CDR1 is KGHSH and CDR2 LQKENI. The CDR3 bases are TGTGCCAGCTCACGCACGACTAGCGGGATCTCACCTGAGCAGTTCTTC. Its translation: CASSRTTSGISPEQFF.

J is TRBJ2-1 and V is TRBV5-1; a weak D match, TRBD2 (6 bases). V lost 4 bases and J lost 4, with 12 bases in between. Per germline, CDR1 SGHRS and CDR2 YFSETQ. The CDR3 contains 14 residues. The CDR3 nucleotides read TGCGCCAGCAGCATTACGGGAGCGTACAATGAGCAGTTCTTC. Protein sequence: CASSITGAYNEQFF.

The chain links TRBV5-4 to TRBJ2-3; 8 nucleotides align to TRBD2. The V gene's germline CDR1 is SGHNT and CDR2 YYREEE (reference sequence). The CDR3 runs to 15 residues. V was clipped by 4 bases and J by 0 bases; unmatched bases: 4. DNA for the CDR3: TGTGCCAGCAGCCGGGGGGGGGCGAGCACAGATACGCAGTATTTT. Translation gives CASSRGGASTDTQYF.

This clone has only a few counts. The chain uses TRBV11-2 and TRBJ1-2, with 9 bases fitting TRBD1. Germline assignment: CDR1 SGHAT and CDR2 FQNNGV. CDR3 length: 14 amino acids. J gave up 6 bases and V 5 bases, and 7 bases lay outside the gene matches. CDR3 in DNA: TGTGCCAGCAGCGTACTCACAGGGGGCGATGGCTACACCTTC. It yields the protein CASSVLTGGDGYTF. Combining the CDR3 with reference TRBV11-2 and TRBJ1-2 gives the whole variable domain EAGVAQSPRYKIIEKRQSVAFWCNPISGHATLYWYQQILGQGPKLLIQFQNNGVVDDSQLPKDRFSAERLKGVDSTLKIQPAKLEDSAVYLCASSVLTGGDGYTFGSGTRLTVV.

There are a few counts of this clone. V and J are TRBV28 and TRBJ2-1, with a weak D call TRBD2 (6 bases). Germline V lookup: CDR1 MDHEN, CDR2 SYDVKM. V lost 11 bases, J lost 10 bases, and 24 bases lay in between. There are 14 residues in the CDR3. CDR3 protein: CAGQRVGPGREQFF. The CDR3 coding sequence is TGTGCCGGTCAGCGGGTGGGGCCTGGGAGGGAGCAGTTCTTC.

The genes are TRBV15 and TRBJ2-1; possibly TRBD1 for D (5 bases). There are 15 residues in the CDR3. Germline CDR1 is LNHNV and CDR2 is YYDKDF (reference sequence). V gave up 1 base and J gave up 5 bases, with 12 bases separating them. CDR3 nucleotides: TGTGCCACCAGCAGAGGTAGTACAGGTAACAATGAGCAGTTCTTC. Translating gives CATSRGSTGNNEQFF.

The chain has TRBV19 and TRBJ2-7; maybe TRBD2 (6 bases). V lost 10 bases and J 4 bases, leaving 20 bases between the germline ends. The CDR3 is made up of 14 amino acids. The V gene's germline CDR1 is LNHDA and CDR2 SQIVND (reference sequence). The DNA for the CDR3 is TGTGCCACCTCCGACGGGGGAGTTGTGTACGAGCAGTACTTC. Amino acids: CATSDGGVVYEQYF. Full variable domain (remainder filled in from reference TRBV19 and TRBJ2-7): DGGITQSPKYLFRKEGQNVTLSCEQNLNHDAMYWYRQDPGQGLRLIYYSQIVNDFQKGDIAEGYSVSREKKESFPLTVTSAQKNPTAFYLCATSDGGVVYEQYFGPGTRLTVT.

V gene TRBV5-5 combines with J gene TRBJ2-7; D may be TRBD2 (5 bases). Looked up from germline, CDR1 is SGHKS and CDR2 is YYEKEE (reference sequence). Trimming pared 0 bases from V and 5 bases from J, leaving 15 bases between. The CDR3 is made up of 15 amino acids. The CDR3 is CASSLAPTRSDEQYF. CDR3 sequence (DNA): TGTGCCAGCAGCTTGGCCCCTACTAGGTCTGACGAGCAGTACTTC.

This clone was detected a few times. The chain joins TRBV18 to TRBJ2-7, with TRBD1 as a possible D gene (6 bases). Germline loops: CDR1 KGHSH, CDR2 LQKENI. Deletions cut 3 bases from V and 3 bases from J, with 12 bases between. The CDR3 sequence is 14 residues long. CDR3 nucleotide sequence: TGTGCCAGCTCACCCTCACAGGGCTACTACGAGCAGTACTTC. Its translation: CASSPSQGYYEQYF.

This clone has a single count. V is TRBV6-6 and J is TRBJ2-1, with 13 bases lining up with TRBD2. Trimming removed 7 bases from V and 8 bases from J; junction bases left unmatched: 5. Germline V CDR1 and CDR2: MNHNY, SVGAGI (reference sequence). The CDR3 contains 14 residues. The CDR3 DNA sequence: TGTGCCAGCAAAGGACTAGCGGGAGATGATGAGCAGTTCTTC. This gives the protein CASKGLAGDDEQFF.

The rearrangement joins TRBV7-6 to TRBJ1-5; D unclear. Germline CDR1 is SGHVS and CDR2 is FNYEAQ. Trimming shortened V by 1 base and J by 4 bases, and 8 bases separated the two germline ends. This CDR3 has 14 residues. The CDR3 loop is CASSLGAGNQPQHF. The CDR3 DNA is TGTGCCAGCAGCTTAGGGGCTGGGAATCAGCCCCAGCATTTT.

This clone appeared a few times. The rearrangement links TRBV5-5 to TRBJ1-1, with TRBD1 as a possible D gene (6 bases). The CDR3 contains 15 residues. The ends were cut back, 0 bases at V and 3 bases at J, with 12 bases in the middle. Germline V CDR1 and CDR2: SGHKS, YYEKEE (reference sequence). The CDR3 sequence: CASSLGRAGDTEAFF. CDR3 in DNA: TGTGCCAGCAGCTTGGGTCGGGCAGGGGACACTGAAGCTTTCTTT.

The chain couples TRBV9 to TRBJ2-5; TRBD2 aligns across 8 bases. The ends lost 1 base at V and 3 bases at J; junction bases unmatched: 14. Germline-derived CDR1 and CDR2 are SGDLS and YYNGEE. The CDR3 spans 18 residues. In DNA form, the CDR3 reads TGTGCCAGCAGCGTAAGGGGACTAGGCGGTGAGCATAAAGAGACCCAGTACTTC. Translation gives CASSVRGLGGEHKETQYF.